This T cell receptor (beta chain) was retrieved from a study of blood T cell repertoires in COVID-19. Across the whole study: Collection of acute and convalescent COVID-19 samples took place in the United States, Italy and Spain. T cells, B-cell-depleted T cells, or PBMCs supplied cDNA or gDNA.

During active infection, Seattle patients enrolled and were then monitored through disease. Authors' methods: It was from reference gene primer amplification that nucleated cell counts were estimated. Sequencing used immunoSEQ multiplex PCR; TCRdb keeps in-frame clones, though not all of them. D and trimming come from the DNA, and the V and J calls and clone size come from that table. The sample consists of roughly 160,000 clones, approximately 91% of them appearing once. This clonotype originated in a man between 18 and 29 years old with COVID-19, enrolled during active disease. Source material: peripheral blood.

The CDR3 loop reads CASSLGTGGYNEQFF. DNA of the CDR3: TGCGCCAGCAGCTTGGGGACAGGGGGTTACAATGAGCAGTTCTTC. The J gene is TRBJ2-1, the V gene TRBV5-1; 10 nucleotides line up with TRBD1. The CDR3 consists of 15 residues. Germline CDR1 is SGHRS and CDR2 is YFSETQ. V shed 0 bases, J shed 4 bases, and the junction held 1 base outside the gene matches. The full variable domain, with the rest looked up from reference TRBV5-1 and TRBJ2-1, is KAGVTQTPRYLIKTRGQQVTLSCSPISGHRSVSWYQQTPGQGLQFLFEYFSETQRNKGNFPGRFSGRQFSNSRSEMNVSTLELGDSALYLCASSLGTGGYNEQFFGPGTRLTVL.